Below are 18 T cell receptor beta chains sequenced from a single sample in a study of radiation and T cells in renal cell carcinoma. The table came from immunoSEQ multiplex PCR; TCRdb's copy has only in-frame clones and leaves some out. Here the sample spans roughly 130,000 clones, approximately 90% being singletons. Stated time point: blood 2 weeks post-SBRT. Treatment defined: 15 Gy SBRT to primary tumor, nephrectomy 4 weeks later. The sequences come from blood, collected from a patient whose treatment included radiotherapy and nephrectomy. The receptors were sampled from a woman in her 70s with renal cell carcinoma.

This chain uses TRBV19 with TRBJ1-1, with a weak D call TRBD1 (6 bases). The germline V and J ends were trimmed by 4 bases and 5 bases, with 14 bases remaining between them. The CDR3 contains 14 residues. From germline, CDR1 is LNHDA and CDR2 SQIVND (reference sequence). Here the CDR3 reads CASSRRQVRTEAFF. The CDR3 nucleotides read TGTGCCAGTAGTAGAAGACAGGTGAGAACTGAAGCTTTCTTT. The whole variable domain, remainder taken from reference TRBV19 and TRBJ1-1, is DGGITQSPKYLFRKEGQNVTLSCEQNLNHDAMYWYRQDPGQGLRLIYYSQIVNDFQKGDIAEGYSVSREKKESFPLTVTSAQKNPTAFYLCASSRRQVRTEAFFGQGTRLTVV.

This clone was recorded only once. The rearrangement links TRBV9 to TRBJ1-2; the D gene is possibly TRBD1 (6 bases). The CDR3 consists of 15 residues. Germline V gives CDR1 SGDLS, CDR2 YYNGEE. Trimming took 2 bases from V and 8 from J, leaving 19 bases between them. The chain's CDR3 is CASSVIQGKMEGYTF. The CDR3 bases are TGTGCCAGCAGCGTCATCCAGGGGAAGATGGAAGGCTACACCTTC.

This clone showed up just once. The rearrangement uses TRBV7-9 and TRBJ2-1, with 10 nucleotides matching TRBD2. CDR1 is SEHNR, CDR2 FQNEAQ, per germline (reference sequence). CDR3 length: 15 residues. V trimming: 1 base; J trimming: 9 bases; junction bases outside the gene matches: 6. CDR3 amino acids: CASSLGASGGSEQFF. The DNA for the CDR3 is TGTGCCAGCAGCTTAGGGGCTAGCGGGGGTTCTGAGCAGTTCTTC. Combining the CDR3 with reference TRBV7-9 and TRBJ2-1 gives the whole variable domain DTGVSQNPRHKITKRGQNVTFRCDPISEHNRLYWYRQTLGQGPEFLTYFQNEAQLEKSRLLSDRFSAERPKGSFSTLEIQRTEQGDSAMYLCASSLGASGGSEQFFGPGTRLTVL.

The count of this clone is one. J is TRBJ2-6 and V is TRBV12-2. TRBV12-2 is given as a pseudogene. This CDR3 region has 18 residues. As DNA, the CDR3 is TGTGCAAGTCGCTTGCCGACGGATTTAAGCTCTGGGGCCAACGTCCTGACTTTC. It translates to CASRLPTDLSSGANVLTF.

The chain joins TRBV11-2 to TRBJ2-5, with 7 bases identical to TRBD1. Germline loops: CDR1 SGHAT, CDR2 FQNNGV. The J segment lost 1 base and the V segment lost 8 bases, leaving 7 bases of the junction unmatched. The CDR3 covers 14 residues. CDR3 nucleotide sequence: TGTGCCAGCGGAAGGGGGCGGTTCCAAGAGACCCAGTACTTC. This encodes CASGRGRFQETQYF.

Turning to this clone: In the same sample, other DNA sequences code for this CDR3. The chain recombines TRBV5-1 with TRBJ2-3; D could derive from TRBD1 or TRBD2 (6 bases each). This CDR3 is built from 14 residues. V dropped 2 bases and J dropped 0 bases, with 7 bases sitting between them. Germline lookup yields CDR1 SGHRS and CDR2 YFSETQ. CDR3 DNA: TGCGCCAGCAGCTTAGGGGGGAGCACAGATACGCAGTATTTT. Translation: CASSLGGSTDTQYF.

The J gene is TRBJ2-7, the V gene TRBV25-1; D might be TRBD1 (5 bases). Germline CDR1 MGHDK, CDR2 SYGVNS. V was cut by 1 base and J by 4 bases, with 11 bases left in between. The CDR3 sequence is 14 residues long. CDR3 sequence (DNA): TGTGCCAGCAGTGAATCTTGGCAGGGTTACGAGCAGTACTTC. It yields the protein CASSESWQGYEQYF.

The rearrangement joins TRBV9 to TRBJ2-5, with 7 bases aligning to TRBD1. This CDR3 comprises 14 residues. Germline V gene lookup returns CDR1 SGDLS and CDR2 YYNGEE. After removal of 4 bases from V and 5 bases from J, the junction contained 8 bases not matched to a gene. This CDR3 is CASSLLDRVETQYF. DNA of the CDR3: TGTGCCAGCAGCTTACTAGACAGGGTTGAGACCCAGTACTTC.

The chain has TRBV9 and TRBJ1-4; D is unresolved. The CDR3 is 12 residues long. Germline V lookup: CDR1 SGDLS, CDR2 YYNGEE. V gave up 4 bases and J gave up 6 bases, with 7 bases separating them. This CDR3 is CASSPQDEKLFF. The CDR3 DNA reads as TGTGCCAGCAGCCCCCAAGATGAAAAACTGTTTTTT. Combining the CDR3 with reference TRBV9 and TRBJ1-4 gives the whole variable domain DSGVTQTPKHLITATGQRVTLRCSPRSGDLSVYWYQQSLDQGLQFLIQYYNGEERAKGNILERFSAQQFPDLHSELNLSSLELGDSALYFCASSPQDEKLFFGSGTQLSVL.

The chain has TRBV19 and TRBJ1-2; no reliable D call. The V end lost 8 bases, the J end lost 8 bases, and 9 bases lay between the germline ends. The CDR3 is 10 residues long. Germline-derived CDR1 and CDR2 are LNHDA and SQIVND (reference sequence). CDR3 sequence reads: CASGRGGYTF. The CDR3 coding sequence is TGTGCCAGTGGCAGAGGCGGCTACACCTTC.

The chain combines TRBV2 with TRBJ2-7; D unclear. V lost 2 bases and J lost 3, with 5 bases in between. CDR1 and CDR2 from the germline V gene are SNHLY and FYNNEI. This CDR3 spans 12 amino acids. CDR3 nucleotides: TGTGCCAGCAGTGAATGGTACTACGAGCAGTACTTC. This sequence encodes CASSEWYYEQYF.

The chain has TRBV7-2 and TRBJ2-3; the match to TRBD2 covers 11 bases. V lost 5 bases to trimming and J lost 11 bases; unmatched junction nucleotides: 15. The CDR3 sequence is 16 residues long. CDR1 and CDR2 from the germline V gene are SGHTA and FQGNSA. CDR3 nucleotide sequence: TGTGCCAGCAGCCGAGATCCCGGGACTAGCGGCCCCGGGCAGTATTTT. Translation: CASSRDPGTSGPGQYF.

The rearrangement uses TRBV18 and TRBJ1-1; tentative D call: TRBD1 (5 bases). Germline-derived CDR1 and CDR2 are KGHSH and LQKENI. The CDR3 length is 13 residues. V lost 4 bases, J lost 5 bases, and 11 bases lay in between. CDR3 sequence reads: CASSRGGETEAFF. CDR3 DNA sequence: TGTGCCAGCTCACGGGGAGGGGAGACTGAAGCTTTCTTT.

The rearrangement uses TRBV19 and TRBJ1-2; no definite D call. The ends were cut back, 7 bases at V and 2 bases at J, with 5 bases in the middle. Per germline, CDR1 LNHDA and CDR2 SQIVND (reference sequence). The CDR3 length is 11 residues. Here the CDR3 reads CASTENYGYTF. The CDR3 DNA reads TGTGCCAGTACAGAGAACTATGGCTACACCTTC.

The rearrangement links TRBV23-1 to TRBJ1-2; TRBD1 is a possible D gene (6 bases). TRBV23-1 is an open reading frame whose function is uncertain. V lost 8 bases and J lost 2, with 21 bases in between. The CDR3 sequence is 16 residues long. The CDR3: CASRIPRGGDNYGYTF. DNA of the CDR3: TGCGCCAGCCGCATCCCCCGAGGGGGGGACAACTATGGCTACACCTTC.

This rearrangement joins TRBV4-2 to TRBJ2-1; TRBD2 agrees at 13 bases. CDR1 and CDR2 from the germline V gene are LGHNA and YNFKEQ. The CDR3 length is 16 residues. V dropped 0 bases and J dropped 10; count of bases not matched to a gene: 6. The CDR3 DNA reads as TGTGCCAGCAGCCAAGAAACTAGCGGGGGGGCTGGCGAGCAGTTCTTC. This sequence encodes CASSQETSGGAGEQFF.

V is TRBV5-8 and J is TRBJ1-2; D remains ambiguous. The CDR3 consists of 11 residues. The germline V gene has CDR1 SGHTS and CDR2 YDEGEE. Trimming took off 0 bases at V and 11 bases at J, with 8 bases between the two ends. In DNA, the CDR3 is TGTGCCAGCAGCTTGGCCGGCAGGTACACCTTC. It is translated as CASSLAGRYTF.

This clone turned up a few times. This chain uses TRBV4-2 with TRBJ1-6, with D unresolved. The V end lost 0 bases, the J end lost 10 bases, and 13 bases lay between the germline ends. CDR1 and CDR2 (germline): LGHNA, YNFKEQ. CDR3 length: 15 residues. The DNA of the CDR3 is TGTGCCAGCAGCCAAGATTTGAGGAGCTCCTCACCCCTCCACTTT. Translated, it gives CASSQDLRSSSPLHF.